One T cell receptor (beta chain) is described in this entry. Produced via immunoSEQ multiplex PCR; TCRdb's table is partial and in-frame only. The top ten hold 2.6% of the sample, which has 80,000 or so clones, about 90% seen once. The record originates from a study of T cell changes during pregnancy in multiple sclerosis. Trimming cost V 7 bases and J 1 base, with 10 bases left between them. The CDR3 is made up of 12 amino acids. The V gene's germline CDR1 is SQVTM and CDR2 ANQGSEA. The TCR was taken from a female donor with multiple sclerosis, enrolled in a pregnancy study. The rearrangement uses TRBV29-1 and TRBJ1-1, with D perhaps matching TRBD1 (5 bases). Sequences were derived from peripheral blood, sampled before pregnancy. CDR3 amino acids: CSADQGNTEAFF. The CDR3 nucleotides read TGCAGCGCGGACCAGGGGAACACTGAAGCTTTCTTT.